This T cell receptor beta chain was captured in a study of blood T cell repertoires in COVID-19. Study at large: Whether acute or convalescent, the COVID-19 samples came from the United States, Italy and Spain. The analysed material was cDNA or gDNA that came from T cells, B-cell-depleted T cells, or PBMCs.

Grouping used clinical history reported by participants in a survey and questionnaire. Sequenced by immunoSEQ multiplex PCR; TCRdb stores in-frame clones only, minus some. The table lists approximately 310,000 clones, roughly nine tenths of them singletons, with about 5% in the top ten. V was clipped by 5 bases and J by 2 bases, with 9 bases between them. Per the germline V gene, CDR1 is SGHRS and CDR2 is YFSETQ. The CDR3 extends over 13 amino acids. Source material: PBMCs or T cells enriched from blood (not recorded which). This TCR was recovered from a man between 60 and 75 years old who had recovered from COVID-19. The genes are TRBV5-1 and TRBJ2-3; tentative D call: TRBD1 (6 bases). CDR3 in amino acids: CASRGGHTDTQYF. The CDR3 nucleotides read TGCGCCAGCAGAGGGGGTCACACAGATACGCAGTATTTT.